Detailed here is one T cell receptor beta chain. The sample comes from a study of blood T cells in healthy people across ages. The length of the CDR3 is 15 residues. Germline V lookup: CDR1 LGHDT, CDR2 YNNKEL (reference sequence). V was clipped by 1 base and J by 3 bases, with 13 bases between them. Primers used in a second PCR of roughly 6 to 11 cycles were a sample-barcoded 5' primer and a J-beta primer mix. The authors tagged each cDNA molecule using a template-switch adaptor with 12 random nucleotides. A single record per CDR3 protein comes from TCRdb applying MiXCR to the 5' RACE reads. This sample yields about 760,000 distinct CDR3 sequences, of which approximately 25% are seen a single time; 9.4% belongs to the top ten. The data were also submitted as part of a second study, on T cells of mothers and their children.

Sequencing was performed on blood. The gene calls are TRBV3-1 and TRBJ2-7; the D call may be TRBD1 or TRBD2 (7 bases each). This TCR was recovered from a boy aged 5 to 17 in good health. The CDR3 is CASSQVSGGGYEQYF. The CDR3 DNA reads as TGTGCCAGCAGCCAAGTATCAGGGGGGGGCTACGAGCAGTACTTC.